These 32 T cell receptor beta chains share one sample of origin, sequenced in a study of blood T cell repertoires in COVID-19. TCRdb's copy holds only in-frame clones and misses some; the assay was immunoSEQ multiplex PCR. In the table there are over 150,000 clones, 88% of which are singletons. Input material: peripheral blood. Receptors originate from a man in his fifties or sixties who had recovered from COVID-19.

This sequence joins TRBV7-9 and TRBJ1-1; D possibly corresponds to TRBD1 (5 bases). Trimming left V 5 bases short and J 7 bases short, with 11 bases between. This CDR3 region has 12 residues. The germline CDR1 and CDR2 sequences are SEHNR and FQNEAQ (reference sequence). CDR3 protein: CASSLGAIEAFF. In DNA form, the CDR3 reads TGTGCCAGCAGCCTAGGGGCAATTGAAGCTTTCTTT.

In nucleotides, the CDR3 is TGTGCCAGCAGCTTAGACGGGAGTACGGACATTCAGTACTTC. Translating gives CASSLDGSTDIQYF. The chain joins TRBV7-2 to TRBJ2-4; a possible D gene is TRBD2 (6 bases). The CDR3 is 14 amino acids. The V gene lost 1 base and the J gene lost 8 bases, with 12 bases spanning the gap. The V gene's germline CDR1 is SGHTA and CDR2 FQGNSA.

V is TRBV6-5 and J is TRBJ1-2; a weak D match, TRBD1 (6 bases). CDR3 length: 14 residues. Trimming shortened V by 5 bases and J by 5 bases, and 15 bases separated the two germline ends. Germline V lookup: CDR1 MNHEY, CDR2 SVGAGI. The CDR3 nucleotides are TGTGCCAGCAGTAGGGGGAATACTTTTTATGGCTACACCTTC. It specifies CASSRGNTFYGYTF.

The chain employs TRBV13 and TRBJ1-1; TRBD1 is a possible D gene (5 bases). The CDR3 sequence is 13 residues long. The V gene's germline CDR1 is PRHDT and CDR2 FYEKMQ (reference sequence). Trimming removed 3 bases at V and 7 bases at J, with 12 bases between. The CDR3 DNA follows: TGTGCCAGCAGCTTCCGCCCGACAGTTGAAGCTTTCTTT. This translates into CASSFRPTVEAFF. Drawing the rest from reference TRBV13 and TRBJ1-1, the complete variable domain is AAGVIQSPRHLIKEKRETATLKCYPIPRHDTVYWYQQGPGQDPQFLISFYEKMQSDKGSIPDRFSAQQFSDYHSELNMSSLELGDSALYFCASSFRPTVEAFFGQGTRLTVV.

The chain recombines TRBV6-1 with TRBJ1-1; 7 nucleotides align to TRBD1. The CDR3 length is 16 residues. The germline CDR1 and CDR2 sequences are MNHNS and SASEGT. Unmatched junction bases numbered 6, after V lost 2 bases and J lost 0 bases. This chain's CDR3 is CASSELQGRLNTEAFF. DNA for the CDR3: TGTGCCAGCAGTGAATTACAGGGGCGATTGAACACTGAAGCTTTCTTT.

V is TRBV28 and J is TRBJ1-3, with 7 positions matching TRBD1. The CDR3 extends over 16 amino acids. From germline, CDR1 is MDHEN and CDR2 SYDVKM. After removal of 6 bases from V and 0 bases from J, the junction contained 8 bases not matched to a gene. The CDR3: CASRPYRGFSGNTIYF. The CDR3 DNA reads as TGTGCCAGCAGACCTTACAGGGGATTCTCTGGAAACACCATATATTTT.

This clone has just one count. This chain uses TRBV19 with TRBJ2-2; D unclear. This CDR3 contains 15 residues. In germline, CDR1 is LNHDA, CDR2 SQIVND (reference sequence). Deletions cut 10 bases from V and 1 base from J, with 16 bases between. The CDR3 is CATRRVPLNTGELFF. The CDR3 DNA follows: TGTGCCACCCGACGGGTCCCCTTGAACACCGGGGAGCTGTTTTTT.

The rearrangement uses TRBV6-5 and TRBJ1-6; 8 bases match TRBD1. V dropped 8 bases and J dropped 10; count of bases not matched to a gene: 13. CDR3 length: 15 amino acids. Germline values: CDR1 MNHEY, CDR2 SVGAGI. CDR3 region: CASASGGTGNSPLHF. CDR3 nucleotide sequence: TGTGCCAGCGCCAGCGGGGGGACAGGCAACTCACCCCTCCACTTT.

The chain links TRBV19 to TRBJ2-6, with TRBD1 matching over 7 bases. Germline V CDR1 and CDR2: LNHDA, SQIVND (reference sequence). J lost 0 bases, V lost 3 bases, and 2 bases had no gene match. This CDR3 has 16 amino acids. CDR3 residues: CASSMPGGSGANVLTF. CDR3 in DNA: TGTGCCAGTAGTATGCCAGGGGGCTCTGGGGCCAACGTCCTGACTTTC.

The gene calls are TRBV18 and TRBJ2-3; no clear D gene. Germline V gene lookup returns CDR1 KGHSH and CDR2 LQKENI. The CDR3 covers 15 residues. V dropped 3 bases and J dropped 0 bases, with 10 bases sitting between them. The CDR3 region is CASSPERTSTDTQYF. The CDR3 bases are TGTGCCAGCTCACCGGAGAGAACTAGCACAGATACGCAGTATTTT.

This clone occurred once. The chain employs TRBV30 and TRBJ2-7; a possible D gene is TRBD1 (5 bases). V lost 8 bases, J lost 2 bases, and 16 bases lay in between. The V gene's germline CDR1 is GTSNPN and CDR2 SVGIG (reference sequence). The CDR3 extends over 13 amino acids. The CDR3 here is CAVMVGRAYEQYF. CDR3 DNA: TGTGCCGTCATGGTGGGCAGGGCCTACGAGCAGTACTTC.

The chain carries TRBV20-1 and TRBJ1-2; the D is unclear. V shed 7 bases and J shed 6 bases, with 12 bases lying between them. CDR1 is DFQATT, CDR2 SNEGSKA, per germline (reference sequence). The CDR3 length is 11 residues. CDR3 sequence (DNA): TGCAGTGTTGGGCGGGGAAATGGCTACACCTTC. Translation gives CSVGRGNGYTF.

This clone was detected only once. The V call is TRBV3-1 (or the pseudogene TRBV3-2), the J call TRBJ1-4, with 11 bases lining up with TRBD1. The ends lost 5 bases at V and 8 bases at J; junction bases unmatched: 10. The germline V gene has CDR1 LGHDT and CDR2 YNNKEL (reference sequence). This CDR3 region has 16 residues. DNA of the CDR3: TGTGCCAGCAGCTTTCGGACAGGGGGCGGAGGAGAAAAACTGTTTTTT. Protein sequence: CASSFRTGGGGEKLFF.

In this sample, this clone turned up once. The J gene is TRBJ2-5, the V gene TRBV3-1 (or the pseudogene TRBV3-2), with D perhaps matching TRBD2 (5 bases). Germline CDR1 is LGHDT and CDR2 is YNNKEL (reference sequence). V shed 2 bases and J shed 10 bases, with 17 bases lying between them. This CDR3 contains 14 residues. CDR3 sequence (DNA): TGTGCCAGCAGCCAATTCGGGGATAGAGGTAGCCAGTACTTC. Amino acids: CASSQFGDRGSQYF.

The chain has TRBV2 and TRBJ2-7, with D perhaps TRBD1 (6 bases). CDR3 length: 13 amino acids. CDR1 SNHLY and CDR2 FYNNEI come from the germline V gene. Deletions cut 6 bases from V and 5 bases from J, with 14 bases between. In nucleotides, the CDR3 is TGTGCCAGCAGAGCGGACAGTTCCGACGAGCAGTACTTC. Translated: CASRADSSDEQYF.

V gene TRBV7-2 combines with J gene TRBJ1-2; no clear D. With 1 base removed from V and 3 bases from J, the gap between germline ends came to 12 bases. The CDR3 has 15 amino acids. Germline CDR1 is SGHTA and CDR2 is FQGNSA. The CDR3 loop is CASSLDLAGDYGYTF. The CDR3, as DNA: TGTGCCAGCAGCTTAGACCTGGCTGGTGACTATGGCTACACCTTC. The full variable domain, in which reference TRBV7-2 and TRBJ1-2 provide the parts outside the CDR3, is GAGVSQSPSNKVTEKGKDVELRCDPISGHTALYWYRQSLGQGLEFLIYFQGNSAPDKSGLPSDRFSAERTGGSVSTLTIQRTQQEDSAVYLCASSLDLAGDYGYTFGSGTRLTVV.

The chain combines TRBV2 with TRBJ1-1; D ambiguous. Germline CDR1 and CDR2: SNHLY and FYNNEI. The CDR3 has 16 amino acids. The germline V and J ends were trimmed by 7 bases and 1 base, with 19 bases remaining between them. CDR3 sequence (DNA): TGTGCCAGCATCTCAAGCGGGGTCGGGCGGAACACTGAAGCTTTCTTT. This codes for CASISSGVGRNTEAFF.

This clone was counted only a few times. The J gene is TRBJ2-6, the V gene TRBV5-1; D gene unclear. The V gene lost 6 bases and the J gene lost 1 base, with 14 bases spanning the gap. Germline V gene data show CDR1 as SGHRS and CDR2 as YFSETQ. The CDR3 spans 16 residues. The CDR3 DNA reads TGCGCCAGCAACCCAGGTTCCACTTCTGGGGCCAACGTCCTGACTTTC. Translating gives CASNPGSTSGANVLTF.

The chain has TRBV11-3 and TRBJ2-7; D not certain. The CDR3 runs to 15 residues. With 1 base removed from V and 6 bases from J, the gap between germline ends came to 16 bases. Germline assignment: CDR1 SGHNT and CDR2 YENEEA. CDR3 residues: CASSLVASPPGEQYF. In DNA form, the CDR3 reads TGTGCCAGCAGCTTAGTCGCCAGCCCGCCGGGCGAGCAGTACTTC.

This chain uses TRBV3-1 (or the pseudogene TRBV3-2) with TRBJ1-2; no clear D gene. The V and J ends lost 3 bases and 4 bases respectively, with 12 bases between them. CDR1 is LGHDT, CDR2 YNNKEL, per germline (reference sequence). This CDR3 comprises 14 residues. CDR3 sequence reads: CASSQAGIPYGYTF. The DNA of the CDR3 is TGTGCCAGCAGCCAGGCCGGGATTCCCTATGGCTACACCTTC.

The chain carries TRBV18 and TRBJ1-2, with a possible D match to TRBD1 (6 bases). Germline V lookup: CDR1 KGHSH, CDR2 LQKENI. V was trimmed by 1 base and J by 8 bases, leaving 11 bases between them. This CDR3 is 13 amino acids long. CDR3 sequence (DNA): TGTGCCAGCTCACCACTACCAGGGGAAGGCTACACCTTC. Translation: CASSPLPGEGYTF.

V is TRBV24-1 and J is TRBJ2-5, with 7 positions matching TRBD1. V trimming: 5 bases; J trimming: 2 bases; junction bases outside the gene matches: 7. CDR3 length: 15 residues. The germline V gene has CDR1 KGHDR and CDR2 SFDVKD. The CDR3 protein is CATSARDSFQETQYF. In DNA form, the CDR3 reads TGTGCCACCAGTGCCCGGGACAGCTTTCAAGAGACCCAGTACTTC.

There are a few counts of this clone. The chain joins TRBV9 to TRBJ2-7, with 7 bases fitting TRBD2. Unmatched junction bases numbered 3, after V lost 0 bases and J lost 0 bases. This CDR3 region has 15 residues. Germline CDR1 SGDLS, CDR2 YYNGEE. The CDR3 DNA follows: TGTGCCAGCAGCGTAGCTAGCGGATACTCCTACGAGCAGTACTTC. This encodes CASSVASGYSYEQYF.

The J gene is TRBJ2-1, the V gene TRBV6-6; TRBD2 aligns across 8 bases. Per germline, CDR1 MNHNY and CDR2 SVGAGI (reference sequence). V was clipped by 0 bases and J by 9 bases; unmatched bases: 4. CDR3 size: 14 residues. This CDR3 is CASSYSWSGGEQFF. The CDR3 bases are TGTGCCAGCAGTTACTCGTGGAGCGGGGGTGAGCAGTTCTTC.

The gene calls are TRBV19 and TRBJ1-2; weak D call: TRBD1 (6 bases). The CDR3 is 15 amino acids. Per the germline V gene, CDR1 is LNHDA and CDR2 is SQIVND (reference sequence). V was pared by 5 bases and J by 8 bases, with 21 bases between. The CDR3 is CASSSTTAQGQGYTF. CDR3 nucleotide sequence: TGTGCCAGTAGTTCCACGACAGCCCAGGGGCAGGGCTACACCTTC.

CDR3 sequence reads: CASSSTGRETQYF. For the CDR3, the DNA is TGTGCCAGCAGCTCGACAGGGCGAGAGACCCAGTACTTC. The chain is built from TRBV3-1 (or the pseudogene TRBV3-2) and TRBJ2-5; 7 bases are a match to TRBD1. Germline loops: CDR1 LGHDT, CDR2 YNNKEL (reference sequence). Germline trimming cut 5 bases from V and 4 bases from J; bases unmatched to any gene: 4. This CDR3 spans 13 amino acids.

This rearrangement joins TRBV29-1 to TRBJ1-3; D might be TRBD1 (5 bases). Deletions cut 1 base from V and 0 bases from J, with 10 bases between. This CDR3 contains 15 residues. The V gene's germline CDR1 is SQVTM and CDR2 ANQGSEA. The CDR3, as DNA: TGCAGCGTTGAAGCAGGCAGGGCCTCTGGAAACACCATATATTTT. Translation: CSVEAGRASGNTIYF.

In this sample, this clone turned up once. This sequence joins TRBV13 and TRBJ2-1; D may be TRBD2 (5 bases). The V and J ends lost 5 bases and 3 bases respectively, with 23 bases between them. This CDR3 region has 18 residues. Looked up from germline, CDR1 is PRHDT and CDR2 is FYEKMQ (reference sequence). For the CDR3, the DNA is TGTGCCAGCAGCGCTCAATCCGGACTTTTTGAAAACTACAATGAGCAGTTCTTC. Translation gives CASSAQSGLFENYNEQFF.

About this clone itself: This sample also contains other DNA sequences that code for the same CDR3. The chain joins TRBV28 to TRBJ1-5, with TRBD1 as a possible D gene (6 bases). Trimming removed 2 bases at V and 4 bases at J, with 6 bases between. This CDR3 region has 13 residues. In germline, CDR1 is MDHEN, CDR2 SYDVKM. The CDR3 here is CASSLQGNQPQHF. The CDR3 region has the DNA TGTGCCAGCAGTTTACAGGGGAATCAGCCCCAGCATTTT. Full variable domain (remainder filled in from reference TRBV28 and TRBJ1-5): DVKVTQSSRYLVKRTGEKVFLECVQDMDHENMFWYRQDPGLGLRLIYFSYDVKMKEKGDIPEGYSVSREKKERFSLILESASTNQTSMYLCASSLQGNQPQHFGDGTRLSIL.

Turning to this clone: The sample holds other DNA sequences that translate to the same CDR3. The rearrangement uses TRBV28 and TRBJ1-5; no clear D. V gave up 4 bases and J gave up 6 bases, with 4 bases separating them. This CDR3 has 11 residues. Germline CDR1 and CDR2: MDHEN and SYDVKM. The CDR3 loop reads CASSSVQPQHF. CDR3 bases: TGTGCCAGCAGTTCAGTTCAGCCCCAGCATTTT.

The V gene is TRBV7-2, the J gene TRBJ2-5, with 9 nucleotides matching TRBD1. The germline V gene has CDR1 SGHTA and CDR2 FQGNSA. CDR3 size: 16 residues. Germline trimming cut 5 bases from V and 3 bases from J; bases unmatched to any gene: 10. The CDR3 nucleotides read TGTGCCAGCAGCCCTGGGACAGGGCAAGCGAAAGAGACCCAGTACTTC. This codes for CASSPGTGQAKETQYF.

The chain couples TRBV7-3 to TRBJ2-2, with 10 bases identical to TRBD2. The CDR3 has 16 residues. Germline V CDR1 and CDR2: SGHTA, FQGTGA. J lost 6 bases, V lost 5 bases, and 9 bases had no gene match. The DNA of the CDR3 is TGTGCCAGCAGCCTAAAGCCTCTAGCGGGAGCCGGGGAGCTGTTTTTT. It translates to CASSLKPLAGAGELFF.